The present T cell receptor (beta chain) was sequenced within a study of control samples from healthy donors and cancer patients. Using immunoSEQ multiplex PCR, the repertoire was profiled, and TCRdb retains in-frame clones only, with some absent. The sample includes about 120,000 clones, around 89% of them seen just once. J lost 5 bases, V lost 6 bases, and 3 bases had no gene match. CDR3 length equals 13 residues. Per the germline V gene, CDR1 is MNHEY and CDR2 is SVGAGI. Sequenced: PBMCs. The chain carries TRBV6-5 and TRBJ1-5; 8 positions agree with TRBD1. This sequence was found in a woman in her forties or fifties with colorectal cancer. The CDR3 here is CASRQGAHQPQHF. The CDR3 nucleotides are TGTGCCAGCAGGCAGGGGGCTCATCAGCCCCAGCATTTT.